These T cell receptor beta chains were read from a single sample in a study of identical twins. From the 5' RACE reads, TCRdb called clonotypes with MiXCR, one entry per CDR3 protein. The sample records around 230,000 distinct CDR3 sequences, over 5% being singletons. In addition, the sample was reused for a study of T cells expressing NK-cell markers.

Sequenced input: CD8+ T cells sorted from blood. Every receptor here comes from a woman aged 18 to 35 in good health. CDR3s leave out the opening cysteine and the closing phenylalanine or tryptophan.

CDR3: ASSSTYYGKGETQY; V: TRBV18; length: 14; J: TRBJ2-5
CDR3: ATSRYGELF; V: TRBV15; length: 9; J: TRBJ2-2
CDR3: ASSSAAQGAYNSPLH; V: TRBV7-2; length: 15; J: TRBJ1-6
CDR3: ASSSAEELTGELF; V: TRBV11-2; length: 13; J: TRBJ2-2
CDR3: ASGLAIDTNSYNEQF; V: TRBV12-5; length: 15; J: TRBJ2-1
CDR3: ASSVGEDRQPQH; V: TRBV13; length: 12; J: TRBJ1-5
CDR3: ASVSRLAGEQF; V: TRBV6-2/TRBV6-3; length: 11; J: TRBJ2-1
CDR3: SLKGGDDGYT; V: TRBV29-1; length: 10; J: TRBJ1-2
CDR3: ASSLPRLAGRRDTQY; V: TRBV7-8; length: 15; J: TRBJ2-3
CDR3: ASSVGGASYEQY; V: TRBV7-9; length: 12; J: TRBJ2-7
CDR3: SARVTGWGTEAF; V: TRBV20-1; length: 12; J: TRBJ1-1
CDR3: ASSLEGWVETEAF; V: TRBV7-9; length: 13; J: TRBJ1-1
CDR3: AWSVGRGSEGQY; V: TRBV30; length: 12; J: TRBJ2-7
CDR3: ASSPRSGGSYEQY; V: TRBV7-2; length: 13; J: TRBJ2-7
CDR3: ASSEGLGEGRTDTQY; V: TRBV10-2; length: 15; J: TRBJ2-3
CDR3: ASRTGFQETQY; V: TRBV12-3/TRBV12-4; length: 11; J: TRBJ2-5
CDR3: ASSSYGQGMNTEAF; V: TRBV27; length: 14; J: TRBJ1-1
CDR3: ASSYGQGDSPLH; V: TRBV6-5; length: 12; J: TRBJ1-6
CDR3: ATRGLKIYNEQF; V: TRBV15; length: 12; J: TRBJ2-1
CDR3: ASSRVPQDEQY; V: TRBV5-1; length: 11; J: TRBJ2-7
CDR3: SARDSWREFFNEQF; V: TRBV20-1; length: 14; J: TRBJ2-1
CDR3: ASGTGSPYEQY; V: TRBV12-5; length: 11; J: TRBJ2-7
CDR3: ASSQTVNTEAF; V: TRBV27; length: 11; J: TRBJ1-1
CDR3: ASSLDPETQY; V: TRBV5-1; length: 10; J: TRBJ2-5
CDR3: ASRKTSGKDGLTDTQY; V: TRBV11-1; length: 16; J: TRBJ2-3
CDR3: ASSTEPGDQS; V: TRBV6-2/TRBV6-3; length: 10; J: TRBJ2-7
CDR3: ASSQERDSITYEQY; V: TRBV3-1; length: 14; J: TRBJ2-7
CDR3: ASSLAIFDNEQF; V: TRBV7-6; length: 12; J: TRBJ2-1
CDR3: SARDLTSGRAGEQF; V: TRBV20-1; length: 14; J: TRBJ2-1
CDR3: ASSLSDRQNTEAF; V: TRBV7-9; length: 13; J: TRBJ1-1
CDR3: SASIVEGTEAF; V: TRBV20-1; length: 11; J: TRBJ1-1
CDR3: ASSHRRDQPQH; V: TRBV6-1; length: 11; J: TRBJ1-5
CDR3: ASSVAGASYEQY; V: TRBV9; length: 12; J: TRBJ2-7
CDR3: SAKTDEAF; V: TRBV20-1; length: 8; J: TRBJ1-1
CDR3: ASRFAGGRNEQF; V: TRBV12-3/TRBV12-4; length: 12; J: TRBJ2-1
CDR3: ASSLQFPDTQY; V: TRBV6-6; length: 11; J: TRBJ2-3
CDR3: ASSLQGGGTQETQY; V: TRBV4-3; length: 14; J: TRBJ2-5
CDR3: ASSGDSYEQY; V: TRBV5-1; length: 10; J: TRBJ2-7
CDR3: ASSLPPGGEFFYNEQF; V: TRBV11-1; length: 16; J: TRBJ2-1
CDR3: SAGPDPESYEQY; V: TRBV29-1; length: 12; J: TRBJ2-7
CDR3: ASSPARGLFNEKLF; V: TRBV12-3/TRBV12-4; length: 14; J: TRBJ1-4
CDR3: SVGGGNYDEQY; V: TRBV29-1; length: 11; J: TRBJ2-7
CDR3: ASYGRAGSGANVLT; V: TRBV9; length: 14; J: TRBJ2-6
CDR3: ASRRWGTSGYTDTQY; V: TRBV5-1; length: 15; J: TRBJ2-3
CDR3: ASSEGPRSTGELF; V: TRBV7-6; length: 13; J: TRBJ2-2
CDR3: ASTLLAGVYEQY; V: TRBV27; length: 12; J: TRBJ2-7
CDR3: ASSPVAEPVGHEQF; V: TRBV18; length: 14; J: TRBJ2-1
CDR3: ASSPRGTDTQY; V: TRBV7-9; length: 11; J: TRBJ2-3
CDR3: ASSLGRGRSNEQF; V: TRBV7-7; length: 13; J: TRBJ2-1
CDR3: ASRWRAESSYNEQF; V: TRBV4-3; length: 14; J: TRBJ2-1
CDR3: ASSVQGVMNTEAF; V: TRBV25-1; length: 13; J: TRBJ1-1
CDR3: ASGGLSSYEQY; V: TRBV27; length: 11; J: TRBJ2-7
CDR3: ASSLAGTTHSYNEQF; V: TRBV12-3/TRBV12-4; length: 15; J: TRBJ2-1
CDR3: ASSLAGGDGYT; V: TRBV5-1; length: 11; J: TRBJ1-2
CDR3: ASSSDPGLALRGQF; V: TRBV3-1; length: 14; J: TRBJ2-1